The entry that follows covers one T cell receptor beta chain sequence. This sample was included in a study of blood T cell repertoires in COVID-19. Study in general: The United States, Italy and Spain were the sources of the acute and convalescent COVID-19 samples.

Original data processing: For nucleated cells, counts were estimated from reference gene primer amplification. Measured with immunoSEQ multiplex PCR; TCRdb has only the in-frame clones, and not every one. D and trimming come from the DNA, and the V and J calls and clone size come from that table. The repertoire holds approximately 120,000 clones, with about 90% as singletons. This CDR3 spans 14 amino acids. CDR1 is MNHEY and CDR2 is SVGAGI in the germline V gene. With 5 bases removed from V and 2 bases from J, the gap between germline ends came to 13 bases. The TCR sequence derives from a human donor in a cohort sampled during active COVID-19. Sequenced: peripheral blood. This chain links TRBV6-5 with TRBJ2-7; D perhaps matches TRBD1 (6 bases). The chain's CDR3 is CASSIFKGAYEQYF. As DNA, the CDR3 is TGTGCCAGCAGTATCTTTAAGGGGGCCTACGAGCAGTACTTC.